The next 25 T cell receptor beta chains were all read from a single sample in a study of beta chain features in type 1 diabetes. Their antigens remain unidentified. Reverse transcribing all isolated RNA meant expressed TCRB transcripts were sequenced. Clones were read by immunoSEQ multiplex PCR, and TCRdb kept only the in-frame ones, dropping some. The sample lists 120,000 to 150,000 clones; about 12% were seen once. Points from the study as a whole: All four CD4+ subsets of Type 1 diabetes patients contained TCRB CDR3s that were moderately but significantly shorter.

The sequenced material came from central memory CD4+ T cells from blood. The receptors derive from a man aged 18-30 years with type 1 diabetes.

This clone was found a few times. The chain links TRBV2 to TRBJ2-1; 10 bases fit TRBD1. CDR1 is SNHLY and CDR2 is FYNNEI in the germline V gene. The CDR3 extends over 14 amino acids. J lost 2 bases, V lost 10 bases, and 5 bases had no gene match. In DNA, the CDR3 is TGTGCCACCGAGGGACAGGGGACCTACAATGAGCAGTTCTTC. This sequence encodes CATEGQGTYNEQFF.

This clone was recorded at least ten times. The chain carries TRBV4-1 and TRBJ2-1, with D unresolved. Germline loops: CDR1 MGHRA, CDR2 YSYEKL. The CDR3 sequence is 16 residues long. V was clipped by 0 bases and J by 0 bases, with 9 bases between them. CDR3 in amino acids: CASSQDRQASYNEQFF. The CDR3 DNA follows: TGCGCCAGCAGCCAAGACCGGCAGGCCTCCTACAATGAGCAGTTCTTC.

The chain uses TRBV14 and TRBJ1-5; TRBD1 aligns across 9 bases. The CDR3 sequence is 22 residues long. CDR1 is SGHDN, CDR2 FVKESK, per germline. V shed 4 bases and J 4 bases; nucleotides not matched to a gene: 26. CDR3 sequence reads: CASSPPFPTRDRVEGRNQPQHF. The CDR3 DNA sequence: TGTGCCAGCAGCCCACCTTTCCCTACCCGGGACAGGGTCGAGGGGAGAAATCAGCCCCAGCATTTT.

The V gene is TRBV14, the J gene TRBJ1-1; 7 bases line up with TRBD1. Germline loops: CDR1 SGHDN, CDR2 FVKESK. V dropped 1 base and J dropped 9; count of bases not matched to a gene: 5. This CDR3 spans 13 amino acids. CDR3 amino acids: CASSQGRTGKAFF. CDR3 nucleotides: TGTGCCAGCAGCCAAGGCCGGACAGGCAAAGCTTTCTTT.

Ten or more counts support this clone. J is TRBJ2-7 and V is TRBV14; weak D call: TRBD1 (6 bases). V lost 6 bases, J lost 0 bases, and 6 bases lay in between. CDR3 size: 12 residues. CDR1 and CDR2 (germline): SGHDN, FVKESK. The CDR3 loop is CASRDSSYEQYF. CDR3 nucleotides: TGTGCCAGCAGGGACAGCTCCTACGAGCAGTACTTC.

This sequence joins TRBV5-1 and TRBJ2-7; 9 bases agree with TRBD1. Germline-derived CDR1 and CDR2 are SGHRS and YFSETQ. The CDR3 sequence is 16 residues long. J lost 2 bases, V lost 4 bases, and 10 bases had no gene match. The CDR3 is CASSPLGQGDTYEQYF. The CDR3 DNA reads TGCGCCAGCAGCCCCCTGGGACAGGGTGATACCTACGAGCAGTACTTC.

The sample holds a few counts of this clone. J is TRBJ2-7 and V is TRBV6-1, with unresolved D. The CDR3 consists of 12 residues. CDR1 is MNHNS and CDR2 is SASEGT in the germline V gene. Deletions cut 4 bases from V and 0 bases from J, with 4 bases between. The CDR3 loop reads CASSGDSYEQYF. In DNA, the CDR3 is TGTGCCAGCAGTGGCGACTCCTACGAGCAGTACTTC.

This clone was recorded a few times. V and J are TRBV2 and TRBJ1-2, with 7 bases that match TRBD1. J was trimmed by 3 bases and V by 2 bases; bases with no gene match: 0. Per germline, CDR1 SNHLY and CDR2 FYNNEI. The CDR3 loop spans 13 amino acids. The CDR3 reads CASSEQGDYGYTF. CDR3 nucleotides: TGTGCCAGCAGTGAACAGGGGGACTATGGCTACACCTTC.

A few counts support this clone. The chain carries TRBV5-8 and TRBJ2-3, with 8 bases that match TRBD2. J gave up 1 base and V 8 bases, and 3 bases lay outside the gene matches. Germline assignment: CDR1 SGHTS and CDR2 YDEGEE. The CDR3 runs to 13 residues. CDR3 sequence: CASGLAGTDTQYF. Written as DNA, the CDR3 is TGTGCCAGTGGACTAGCTGGCACAGATACGCAGTATTTT. The full variable domain, its missing parts supplied by reference TRBV5-8 and TRBJ2-3, is EAGVTQSPTHLIKTRGQQATLRCSPISGHTSVYWYQQALGLGLQFLLWYDEGEERNRGNFPPRFSGRQFPNYSSELNVNALELEDSALYLCASGLAGTDTQYFGPGTRLTVL.

V usage is TRBV7-9 and J usage is TRBJ2-2; D is undetermined. CDR3 length equals 14 residues. V was trimmed by 5 bases and J by 9 bases, leaving 16 bases between them. Germline V gene sequence: CDR1 SEHNR, CDR2 FQNEAQ (reference sequence). CDR3 sequence (DNA): TGTGCCAGCAGCCGCGACCAGGAGTTGAGGGAGCTGTTTTTT. This gives the protein CASSRDQELRELFF.

This rearrangement joins TRBV28 to TRBJ1-1, with a tentative D call TRBD1 (6 bases). The CDR3 runs to 13 residues. Between the trimmed V and J ends, which lost 10 bases and 5 bases, there was a span of 17 bases. Germline-derived CDR1 and CDR2 are MDHEN and SYDVKM. CDR3 region: CATGEELVTEAFF. CDR3 DNA: TGTGCCACAGGGGAGGAATTGGTTACTGAAGCTTTCTTT. The full variable domain, completed using reference TRBV28 and TRBJ1-1, is DVKVTQSSRYLVKRTGEKVFLECVQDMDHENMFWYRQDPGLGLRLIYFSYDVKMKEKGDIPEGYSVSREKKERFSLILESASTNQTSMYLCATGEELVTEAFFGQGTRLTVV.

The sample holds a few counts of this clone. The chain uses TRBV10-3 and TRBJ2-6; TRBD2 might be the D (5 bases). The germline gives CDR1 ENHRY, CDR2 SYGVKD. The V and J ends lost 11 bases and 4 bases respectively, with 12 bases between them. CDR3 length: 13 amino acids. CDR3 region: CAVPGSGANVLTF. CDR3 sequence (DNA): TGTGCCGTCCCGGGGTCAGGGGCCAACGTCCTGACTTTC.

This clone was counted at least ten times. The chain recombines TRBV7-9 with TRBJ2-7, with 7 bases aligning to TRBD2. Germline CDR1 is SEHNR and CDR2 is FQNEAQ (reference sequence). The junction had 7 bases not matched to a gene; V was cut back by 2 bases and J by 3 bases. The CDR3 is made up of 15 amino acids. CDR3 amino acids: CASSLRDERGYEQYF. CDR3 DNA sequence: TGTGCCAGCAGCTTACGGGATGAGCGGGGCTACGAGCAGTACTTC. The full variable domain, completed using reference TRBV7-9 and TRBJ2-7, is DTGVSQNPRHKITKRGQNVTFRCDPISEHNRLYWYRQTLGQGPEFLTYFQNEAQLEKSRLLSDRFSAERPKGSFSTLEIQRTEQGDSAMYLCASSLRDERGYEQYFGPGTRLTVT.

In this sample, this clone turned up a few times. This rearrangement joins TRBV29-1 to TRBJ1-2, with D possibly being TRBD1 (5 bases). Trimming shortened V by 6 bases and J by 5 bases, and 10 bases separated the two germline ends. Germline-derived CDR1 and CDR2 are SQVTM and ANQGSEA. There are 11 residues in the CDR3. CDR3 sequence (DNA): TGCAGCGTGCACGACAGTTATGGCTACACCTTC. Amino acid sequence: CSVHDSYGYTF.

Note on this clone: Other DNA sequences within the sample encode an identical CDR3. CDR3 loop: CASSPTSGGTDTQYF. Here the CDR3 DNA reads TGTGCCAGCTCCCCCACCAGCGGGGGTACAGATACGCAGTATTTT. The gene calls are TRBV18 and TRBJ2-3, with 8 bases fitting TRBD2. Germline-derived CDR1 and CDR2 are KGHSH and LQKENI. This CDR3 is built from 15 residues. V gave up 6 bases and J gave up 3 bases; unmatched junction bases: 8. The variable domain in full, completed from reference TRBV18 and TRBJ2-3, reads NAGVMQNPRHLVRRRGQEARLRCSPMKGHSHVYWYRQLPEEGLKFMVYLQKENIIDESGMPKERFSAEFPKEGPSILRIQQVVRGDSAAYFCASSPTSGGTDTQYFGPGTRLTVL.

This clone was observed a handful of times. The rearrangement uses TRBV27 and TRBJ2-7; possibly TRBD1 for D (7 bases). Trimming pared 5 bases from V and 1 base from J, leaving 15 bases between. Germline CDR1 and CDR2: MNHEY and SMNVEV (reference sequence). The CDR3 is 15 residues long. CDR3 DNA sequence: TGTGCCAGCAGTCCGTCGACAGGGAGGTCCTACGAGCAGTACTTC. This sequence encodes CASSPSTGRSYEQYF.

This clone appeared a few times. The chain employs TRBV2 and TRBJ2-1; D might be TRBD1 or TRBD2, each matching 5 bases. The germline gives CDR1 SNHLY, CDR2 FYNNEI. The CDR3 has 20 residues. Trimming shortened V by 5 bases and J by 5 bases, and 31 bases separated the two germline ends. The CDR3: CASSYRSGTGTQGLDNEQFF. The CDR3 nucleotides read TGTGCCAGCAGTTACAGATCGGGAACAGGAACACAAGGATTGGACAATGAGCAGTTCTTC.

A few counts support this clone. This chain links TRBV7-8 with TRBJ2-5; D possibly corresponds to TRBD2 (7 bases). The CDR3 runs to 15 residues. The ends were cut back, 1 base at V and 1 base at J, with 10 bases in the middle. The germline V gene has CDR1 SGHVS and CDR2 FQNEAQ. This CDR3 reads CASSLGGGAQETQYF. The CDR3 DNA sequence: TGTGCCAGCAGCTTAGGAGGGGGGGCCCAAGAGACCCAGTACTTC.

This clone showed up just a few times. V is TRBV6-6 and J is TRBJ2-7; D gene uncertain. CDR1 and CDR2 from the germline V gene are MNHNY and SVGAGI (reference sequence). The V end lost 6 bases, the J end lost 0 bases, and 18 bases lay between the germline ends. The length of the CDR3 is 16 residues. Here the CDR3 DNA reads TGTGCCAGCAGCCAGACCGACGGCCCGAGCTCCTACGAGCAGTACTTC. This codes for CASSQTDGPSSYEQYF.

This chain links TRBV29-1 with TRBJ2-3; 13 nucleotides line up with TRBD2. Germline-derived CDR1 and CDR2 are SQVTM and ANQGSEA. J gave up 0 bases and V 7 bases, and 19 bases lay outside the gene matches. The CDR3 contains 20 residues. The CDR3 DNA follows: TGCAGCGCTAAACCGACGGGACTAGCGGGATTAACTACTAGCACAGATACGCAGTATTTT. Its translation: CSAKPTGLAGLTTSTDTQYF.

CDR3: CACDRGPVSNYGYTF. CDR3 coding DNA: TGTGCCTGTGACAGGGGTCCCGTTTCTAACTATGGCTACACCTTC. The chain is built from TRBV30 and TRBJ1-2; 8 nucleotides line up with TRBD1. Germline CDR1 is GTSNPN and CDR2 is SVGIG (reference sequence). With 6 bases clipped from V and 0 bases from J, the junction kept 9 bases outside the gene matches. The CDR3 runs to 15 residues. Based on the CDR3 plus reference TRBV30 and TRBJ1-2, the full variable domain is SQTIHQWPATLVQPVGSPLSLECTVEGTSNPNLYWYRQAAGRGLQLLFYSVGIGQISSEVPQNLSASRPQDRQFILSSKKLLLSDSGFYLCACDRGPVSNYGYTFGSGTRLTVV.

This clone was observed a few times. V gene TRBV9 combines with J gene TRBJ2-3, with 13 bases aligning to TRBD2. The CDR3 length is 16 residues. Germline-derived CDR1 and CDR2 are SGDLS and YYNGEE. Trimming cost V 4 bases and J 6 bases; bases outside gene matches: 8. This CDR3 is CASSTSGGAMVDTQYF. The CDR3 DNA reads as TGTGCCAGCAGCACTAGCGGGGGGGCCATGGTGGATACGCAGTATTTT.

In this sample, this clone turned up a few times. This chain joins TRBV5-1 and TRBJ2-3, with TRBD1 matching 7 bases. After removal of 1 base from V and 0 bases from J, the junction contained 5 bases not matched to a gene. The CDR3 totals 16 residues. In germline, CDR1 is SGHRS, CDR2 YFSETQ. The CDR3 here is CASSLPATGSTDTQYF. The CDR3 bases are TGCGCCAGCAGCTTGCCGGCGACAGGGAGCACAGATACGCAGTATTTT.

This clone appeared a few times. The V call is TRBV19, the J call TRBJ2-5, with a possible D match to TRBD2 (6 bases). There are 15 residues in the CDR3. CDR1 LNHDA and CDR2 SQIVND come from the germline V gene (reference sequence). The germline V and J ends were trimmed by 3 bases and 1 base, with 12 bases remaining between them. The CDR3 protein is CASSMVWGVQETQYF. In DNA, the CDR3 is TGTGCCAGTAGTATGGTATGGGGGGTCCAAGAGACCCAGTACTTC.

This clone has only a few counts. J is TRBJ2-4 and V is TRBV6-5; tentative D call: TRBD2 (5 bases). The CDR3 has 14 residues. The ends were cut back, 8 bases at V and 7 bases at J, with 18 bases in the middle. Germline V gene sequence: CDR1 MNHEY, CDR2 SVGAGI. CDR3 sequence: CASAEAATGNIQYF. CDR3 coding DNA: TGTGCCAGCGCAGAGGCGGCCACGGGGAACATTCAGTACTTC.